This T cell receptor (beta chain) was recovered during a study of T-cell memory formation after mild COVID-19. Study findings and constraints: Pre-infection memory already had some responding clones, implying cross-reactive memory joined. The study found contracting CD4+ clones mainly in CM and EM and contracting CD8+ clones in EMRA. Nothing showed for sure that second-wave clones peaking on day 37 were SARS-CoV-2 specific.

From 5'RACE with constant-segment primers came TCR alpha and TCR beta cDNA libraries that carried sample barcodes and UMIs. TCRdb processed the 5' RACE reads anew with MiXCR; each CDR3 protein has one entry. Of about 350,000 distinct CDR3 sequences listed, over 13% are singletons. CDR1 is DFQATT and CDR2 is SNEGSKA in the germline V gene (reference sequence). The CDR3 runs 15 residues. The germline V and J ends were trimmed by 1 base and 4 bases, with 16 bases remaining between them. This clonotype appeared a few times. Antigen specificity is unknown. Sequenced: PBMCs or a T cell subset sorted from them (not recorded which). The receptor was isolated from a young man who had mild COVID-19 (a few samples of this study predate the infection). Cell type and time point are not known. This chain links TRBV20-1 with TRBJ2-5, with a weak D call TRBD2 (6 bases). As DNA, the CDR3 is TGCAGTGCTAGAGTCCCCGGGACTGACCCAGAGACCCAGTACTTC. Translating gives CSARVPGTDPETQYF.